This paragraph reports one T cell receptor (beta chain). As yet, its antigen is unknown. This sample stems from a study of Ad26.COV2.S vaccination and SARS-CoV-2 variants. Study background: Ad26.COV2.S, an intramuscular injection, was given once or twice 56 days apart.

Regarding treatment: 19 received Ad26.COV2.S at low or high dose, single or two shots; roughly 5 received placebo; per-sample allocation not given. It was on day 63 after the first vaccine or placebo injection that samples were taken. Study observations and caveats: For non-spike TCRs, breadth in vaccine recipients resembled that in placebo recipients.

V gave up 2 bases and J gave up 6 bases, with 11 bases separating them. Looked up from germline, CDR1 is LNHDA and CDR2 is SQIVND (reference sequence). There are 14 residues in the CDR3. Sequencing was performed with immunoSEQ multiplex PCR; in TCRdb, only in-frame clones are kept and a portion is missing. The table has about 430,000 clones, 90% seen once. The V gene is TRBV19, the J gene TRBJ1-5; TRBD1 is a possible D gene (5 bases). This TCR derives from a person aged 18 to 65 who received the Ad26.COV2.S COVID-19 vaccine or a placebo. The source material was peripheral blood, sampled in a trial of Ad26.COV2.S vaccine versus placebo. The chain's CDR3 is CASSISGTGQPQHF. CDR3 nucleotide sequence: TGTGCCAGTAGTATAAGTGGGACGGGTCAGCCCCAGCATTTT.